Below, 4 T cell receptor beta chains from the same sample are listed, as sequenced in a study of CD8 T cells in ankylosing spondylitis. One entry per CDR3 protein results from TCRdb running MiXCR on the 5' RACE reads. The table includes approximately 260,000 distinct CDR3 sequences, more than 15% detected once. The sample taken for sequencing was blood, either unsorted or a sorted T cell fraction (not recorded which). These TCRs come from a male donor with ankylosing spondylitis or in good health (not recorded which).

This clonotype was counted between two and nine times. This chain joins TRBV3-1 and TRBJ2-7; 7 nucleotides match TRBD2. The CDR3 sequence is 13 residues long. V gave up 4 bases and J gave up 6 bases; unmatched junction bases: 6. The germline CDR1 and CDR2 sequences are LGHDT and YNNKEL (reference sequence). For the CDR3, the DNA is TGTGCCAGCAGCCCCAGCGGGATAAGCGAGCAGTACTTC. Its translation is CASSPSGISEQYF.

The CDR3 sequence: CASGCTGTGELFF. For the CDR3, the DNA is TGTGCCAGCGGCTGCACAGGGACCGGGGAGCTGTTTTTT. This chain links TRBV5-6 with TRBJ2-2; tentative D call: TRBD1 (6 bases). The V end was cut by 7 bases, the J end by 5 bases, with 12 bases between. The germline V gene encodes CDR1 SGHDT and CDR2 YYEEEE. CDR3 length: 13 residues.

The rearrangement joins TRBV6-1 to TRBJ2-7; 12 bases map to TRBD2. After removal of 6 bases from V and 3 bases from J, the junction contained 12 bases not matched to a gene. Germline lookup yields CDR1 MNHNS and CDR2 SASEGT. The CDR3 is 17 amino acids. The CDR3 DNA reads as TGTGCCAGCAGCGAGCTAGCGGGAGGGTCCTTGGGCTACGAGCAGTACTTC. This sequence encodes CASSELAGGSLGYEQYF.

The sample holds a few counts of this clonotype. This chain joins TRBV6-1 and TRBJ2-7; D ambiguous. The V and J ends lost 1 base and 3 bases respectively, with 7 bases between them. CDR3 size: 13 residues. Germline V CDR1 and CDR2: MNHNS, SASEGT. CDR3 DNA: TGTGCCAGCAGTGAAGGGACCGTCTACGAGCAGTACTTC. Protein: CASSEGTVYEQYF.